Listed below are T cell receptor beta chains from one sample, sequenced in a study of post-analysis software for immune sequencing data. TCRdb independently ran MiXCR on the PCR reads; one entry per CDR3 protein. The sample includes about 820,000 distinct CDR3 sequences, approximately 53% of them seen just once. Sequences were obtained from blood. Every receptor here comes from a girl aged 5-17 years with multiple sclerosis. Both conserved end residues are part of each CDR3. The order of the fields is J gene, D gene, clone size, V gene, CDR3 protein, CDR3 DNA. The D gene is left open where the match is weak. Some rows mark clone size as missing; the rest say once, few, many or name a class of expanded clone.

TRBJ2-7	TRBD1	-	TRBV5-1	CASSSGGQGGYEQYF	TGCGCCAGCAGCTCCGGGGGACAGGGGGGCTACGAGCAGTACTTC
TRBJ2-1	TRBD2	-	TRBV4-1	CASSQDESSGNEQFF	TGCGCCAGCAGCCAAGATGAATCTAGCGGGAATGAGCAGTTCTTC
TRBJ2-4	-	few	TRBV12-3/TRBV12-4	CASSPDLAKNIQYF	TGTGCCAGCAGTCCTGACTTAGCCAAAAACATTCAGTACTTC
TRBJ2-2	-	once	TRBV12-5	CASGFGYTGELFF	TGTGCTAGTGGTTTTGGTTACACCGGGGAGCTGTTTTTT
TRBJ2-3	-	-	TRBV20-1	CSASTGRRTDTQYF	TGCAGTGCAAGTACTGGGCGGAGGACAGATACGCAGTATTTT
TRBJ1-2	-	few	TRBV5-1	CASSRTRGGGYTF	TGCGCCAGCAGCCGAACACGGGGTGGGGGCTACACCTTC
TRBJ2-3	TRBD2	-	TRBV7-9	CASSLLSGGDTQYF	TGTGCCAGCAGCTTACTCAGCGGGGGTGATACGCAGTATTTT
TRBJ2-7	TRBD2	-	TRBV29-1	CSVEDRASGRPYEQYF	TGCAGCGTTGAAGATAGGGCTAGCGGGAGGCCTTACGAGCAGTACTTC
TRBJ2-7	-	few	TRBV5-1	CASSPRTGIDYEQYF	TGCGCCAGCAGCCCTCGGACCGGAATAGACTACGAGCAGTACTTC
TRBJ2-7	-	-	TRBV7-9	CASSLRSPSYEQYF	TGTGCCAGCAGCCTCCGTTCGCCATCCTACGAGCAGTACTTC
TRBJ2-7	-	few	TRBV29-1	CSVEQGTTEQYF	TGCAGCGTTGAACAGGGCACCACCGAGCAGTACTTC
TRBJ2-1	TRBD1	once	TRBV6-5	CASKPGQAYNEQFF	TGTGCCAGCAAGCCGGGACAGGCATACAATGAGCAGTTCTTC
TRBJ2-7	-	-	TRBV12-5	CASGSIRGEQYF	TGTGCTAGTGGTTCCATCCGAGGCGAGCAGTACTTC
TRBJ1-4	-	-	TRBV6-5	CASRILGADHEKLFF	TGTGCCAGCCGCATTTTGGGCGCGGATCATGAAAAACTGTTTTTT
TRBJ2-7	TRBD2	-	TRBV20-1	CSARVHGTSGYYEQYF	TGCAGTGCTAGAGTTCACGGGACTAGCGGATACTACGAGCAGTACTTC
TRBJ2-3	TRBD2	-	TRBV7-8	CASSLGVSGSLRTDTQYF	TGTGCCAGCAGCTTAGGTGTTAGCGGGAGCCTACGCACAGATACGCAGTATTTT
TRBJ2-5	-	-	TRBV10-3	CAISESGQGRETQYF	TGTGCCATCAGTGAGTCAGGGCAGGGCCGAGAGACCCAGTACTTC
TRBJ2-7	-	-	TRBV12-3/TRBV12-4	CASSPGAGHLASYEQYF	TGTGCCAGCAGTCCCGGAGCGGGCCACTTGGCCTCCTACGAGCAGTACTTC
TRBJ2-1	-	few	TRBV5-1	CASSLGQVTGEQFF	TGCGCCAGCAGCTTGGGACAGGTGACGGGTGAGCAGTTCTTC
TRBJ2-3	-	-	TRBV10-3	CAVESTGDTQYF	TGTGCCGTCGAGTCCACCGGAGATACGCAGTATTTT
TRBJ2-7	-	-	TRBV20-1	CRASRQTYEQYF	TGCAGGGCTAGTCGGCAGACCTACGAGCAGTACTTC
TRBJ2-7	-	-	TRBV20-1	CRAREGTYEQYF	TGCAGGGCTAGAGAGGGGACCTACGAGCAGTACTTC
TRBJ2-4	-	few	TRBV11-2	CASSLDLAGAKNIQYF	TGTGCCAGCAGCTTAGATTTAGCAGGGGCCAAAAACATTCAGTACTTC
TRBJ2-4	-	-	TRBV11-2	CASSFPPWDGSKDIQYF	TGTGCCAGCAGCTTCCCGCCTTGGGACGGCTCCAAGGACATTCAGTACTTC
TRBJ2-2	TRBD1	-	TRBV29-1	CSVVRTGGVGELFF	TGCAGCGTTGTACGGACAGGGGGTGTCGGGGAGCTGTTTTTT
TRBJ2-7	TRBD2	few	TRBV29-1	CSVEERAGVSYEQYF	TGCAGCGTTGAAGAGAGGGCGGGAGTATCCTACGAGCAGTACTTC
TRBJ2-6	-	-	TRBV7-6	CASSPRTARFSGANVLTF	TGTGCCAGCAGCCCCCGGACAGCTAGGTTCTCTGGGGCCAACGTCCTGACTTTC
TRBJ2-7	-	-	TRBV29-1	CSVVVTSTYEQYF	TGCAGCGTTGTAGTTACATCTACCTACGAGCAGTACTTC
TRBJ1-5	-	-	TRBV6-1	CASSMTAYNQPQHF	TGTGCCAGCAGTATGACAGCGTACAATCAGCCCCAGCATTTT
TRBJ2-1	TRBD2	-	TRBV6-1	CASVTREALGDEQFF	TGTGCCAGCGTGACGCGGGAGGCTTTGGGAGATGAGCAGTTCTTC
TRBJ2-3	TRBD2	once	TRBV7-8	CASSPPLRTSGGANTQYF	TGTGCCAGCAGCCCTCCCCTTAGGACTAGCGGGGGGGCAAATACGCAGTATTTT
TRBJ1-2	TRBD1	-	TRBV5-1	CASGTGGTNYGYTF	TGCGCCAGCGGAACAGGGGGTACCAACTATGGCTACACCTTC
TRBJ1-2	TRBD1	-	TRBV10-3	CAISEGSWGQRSNYGYTF	TGTGCCATCAGTGAAGGATCATGGGGACAGCGCTCTAACTATGGCTACACCTTC